Listed below are T cell receptor beta chains from one sample, sequenced in a study of shared clonotypes between healthy human individuals. Here immunoSEQ multiplex PCR was the method, and the copy in TCRdb shows in-frame clones only, minus some. Counted here are about 380,000 clones, roughly 96% occurring once; the ten biggest clones make up around 0.29%. Sequencing used memory CD8+ T cells sorted from blood. These receptors originate from a man aged 25 to 45 in good health. CDR3s include the opening cysteine and the closing phenylalanine or tryptophan. A D gene is named only where the DNA matches it firmly. Not every row has a clone size; where given, it reads once, few, many or a size class.

CDR3aa | CDR3nt | j_gene | d_gene | v_gene | abundance
CASSSGGTSGYEQYF | TGCGCCAGCAGCTCAGGGGGGACTAGCGGCTACGAGCAGTACTTC | TRBJ2-7 | TRBD2 | TRBV5-1 | NA
CASSESGLSGNTIYF | TGTGCCAGCAGTGAATCCGGACTCTCTGGAAACACCATATATTTT | TRBJ1-3 | NA | TRBV25-1 | NA
CASSPTTGAEAFF | TGTGCCAGCTCACCAACGACAGGGGCCGAAGCTTTCTTT | TRBJ1-1 | TRBD1 | TRBV18 | few
CASSRVFQETQYF | TGCGCCAGCAGTCGGGTCTTTCAAGAGACCCAGTACTTC | TRBJ2-5 | NA | TRBV5-1 | NA
CASSPDRVQPQHF | TGTGCCAGCTCACCGGACAGGGTTCAGCCCCAGCATTTT | TRBJ1-5 | TRBD1 | TRBV18 | NA
CASSLGERVRDTQYF | TGCGCCAGCAGCTTGGGAGAGAGGGTGAGGGATACGCAGTATTTT | TRBJ2-3 | NA | TRBV5-1 | NA
CSVEGYYEQYF | TGCAGCGTTGAGGGCTACTACGAGCAGTACTTC | TRBJ2-7 | NA | TRBV29-1 | NA
CASSLSTGGYQETQYF | TGTGCCAGCAGCTTATCAACGGGAGGGTACCAAGAGACCCAGTACTTC | TRBJ2-5 | TRBD2 | TRBV7-2 | NA
CASSLSNGNEQFF | TGTGCCAGCAGCCTGAGTAATGGCAATGAGCAGTTCTTC | TRBJ2-1 | NA | TRBV7-3 | NA
CASSVQGETEAFF | TGCGCCAGCAGCGTACAGGGGGAAACTGAAGCTTTCTTT | TRBJ1-1 | TRBD1 | TRBV5-1 | few
CATSRADDRDRGRYGYTF | TGTGCCACCAGCCGTGCTGATGACCGGGACAGGGGGCGTTATGGCTACACCTTC | TRBJ1-2 | TRBD1 | TRBV15 | NA